This T cell receptor (beta chain) was documented in a study of CD8+CD57+ T cells in acquired aplastic anemia. Genomic DNA was employed as the template in profiling TCR beta VDJ and CDR3. TCRdb reanalysed the reads using MiXCR and keeps one entry per CDR3 protein. This sample has about 150,000 distinct CDR3 sequences, with 41% found just once. The CDR3 extends over 16 amino acids. Trimming shortened V by 0 bases and J by 2 bases, and 13 bases separated the two germline ends. The germline V gene has CDR1 SGHAT and CDR2 FQNNGV. Sample: sorted CD4+, CD8+, or CD8+CD57+ T cells (not recorded which) from PBMCs. The receptor comes from a human donor in good health, serving as a control. This sequence joins TRBV11-2 and TRBJ1-1; no clear D. The CDR3 protein is CASSLEVQQQNTEAFF. The DNA of the CDR3 is TGTGCCAGCAGCTTAGAAGTGCAGCAACAAAACACTGAAGCTTTCTTT. The whole variable domain, remainder taken from reference TRBV11-2 and TRBJ1-1, is EAGVAQSPRYKIIEKRQSVAFWCNPISGHATLYWYQQILGQGPKLLIQFQNNGVVDDSQLPKDRFSAERLKGVDSTLKIQPAKLEDSAVYLCASSLEVQQQNTEAFFGQGTRLTVV.